These T cell receptor beta chains were read from a single sample in a study of metastatic and nonmetastatic thyroid tumors. MiXCR was used by TCRdb to re-call the PCR reads. The sample records about 21,000 clones, roughly an eighth being singletons. The specimen was blood. These receptors originate from a female donor with papillary thyroid cancer or a benign thyroid nodule (not recorded which). Some clones in this sample may be carry-over from other donors' samples. The CDR3 runs from the conserved cysteine through the conserved F or W. A D gene is named only where the DNA matches it firmly. Size is stated for part of the rows, as once, few or many counts, or as a class when the clone is expanded.

J gene | D gene | clone size | CDR3 length | V gene | CDR3 protein | CDR3 DNA
TRBJ2-5 | TRBD2 | many | 15 | TRBV5-1 | CASSLGLAGKETQYF | TGCGCCAGCAGCTTGGGACTAGCGGGGAAAGAGACCCAGTACTTC
TRBJ2-5 | NA | many | 14 | TRBV5-1 | CASSPDAEGETQYF | TGCGCCAGCAGCCCAGACGCTGAGGGGGAGACCCAGTACTTC
TRBJ1-5 | NA | many | 14 | TRBV5-1 | CASSLEKGDQPQHF | TGCGCCAGCAGCTTGGAAAAGGGGGATCAGCCCCAGCATTTT
TRBJ2-3 | NA | medium-sized | 17 | TRBV6-4 | CASSEDGAGSPTDTQYF | TGTGCCAGCAGTGAAGATGGGGCGGGATCCCCCACAGATACGCAGTATTTT
TRBJ2-1 | NA | medium-sized | 12 | TRBV12-3/TRBV12-4 | CASSLRRLEQFF | TGTGCCAGCAGTTTACGGCGGCTTGAGCAGTTCTTC
TRBJ2-1 | NA | many | 16 | TRBV5-6 | CASSLVEGPIYNEQFF | TGTGCCAGCAGCTTAGTGGAGGGCCCGATCTACAATGAGCAGTTCTTC
TRBJ1-2 | NA | many | 13 | TRBV7-6 | CASSTQQNYGYTF | TGTGCCAGCAGCACCCAACAAAACTATGGCTACACCTTC
TRBJ1-2 | TRBD1 | NA | 13 | TRBV27 | CASRGRGAYGYTF | TGTGCCAGCAGGGGCAGGGGGGCCTATGGCTACACCTTC
TRBJ1-1 | NA | many | 13 | TRBV4-3 | CASSQEPNTEAFF | TGCGCCAGCAGCCAAGAGCCAAACACTGAAGCTTTCTTT
TRBJ1-3 | NA | many | 14 | TRBV3-1 | CASSRKGAGNTIYF | TGTGCCAGCAGCAGGAAGGGGGCTGGAAACACCATATATTTT
TRBJ2-1 | NA | NA | 15 | TRBV6-1 | CASSAALTFSNEQFF | TGTGCCAGCAGCGCCGCCCTCACGTTCAGCAATGAGCAGTTCTTC
TRBJ1-1 | NA | few | 15 | TRBV6-1 | CASSPRAGRVSEAFF | TGTGCCAGCAGTCCCCGTGCAGGGCGGGTATCTGAAGCTTTCTTT
TRBJ2-3 | TRBD1 | NA | 16 | TRBV6-1 | CASSSTGQGARDTQYF | TGTGCCAGCAGCTCGACGGGACAGGGGGCAAGGGACACGCAGTATTTT
TRBJ1-4 | NA | NA | 11 | TRBV5-4 | CASSFGRRLFF | TGTGCCAGCAGCTTCGGCCGACGGCTGTTTTTT
TRBJ2-4 | NA | many | 15 | TRBV27 | CASSSVFEAKNIQYF | TGTGCCAGCAGTTCCGTTTTTGAGGCCAAAAACATTCAGTACTTC
TRBJ1-1 | NA | many | 15 | TRBV4-2 | CASSQDGPGDTEAFF | TGTGCCAGCAGCCAAGACGGACCGGGGGACACTGAAGCTTTCTTT
TRBJ2-2 | TRBD2 | NA | 18 | TRBV28 | CASSLGLAGAPGTGEPFF | TGTGCCAGCAGTTTAGGTCTAGCGGGAGCCCCCGGCACCGGGGAGCCGTTTTTT
TRBJ1-2 | NA | many | 11 | TRBV3-1 | CASLGGGDYTF | TGTGCCTCCCTCGGGGGGGGAGACTACACCTTC
TRBJ2-2 | NA | NA | 16 | TRBV20-1 | CSARGYRVRVAGELFF | TGCAGTGCTAGAGGGTACAGGGTGCGTGTGGCCGGGGAGCTGTTTTTT
TRBJ1-1 | NA | medium-sized | 12 | TRBV6-1 | CASSKGNTEAFF | TGTGCCAGCAGTAAGGGGAACACTGAAGCTTTCTTT
TRBJ2-7 | NA | many | 14 | TRBV5-8 | CASSLQGGLYEQYF | TGTGCCAGCAGCTTACAGGGTGGGCTCTACGAGCAGTACTTC
TRBJ2-7 | NA | many | 15 | TRBV7-2 | CASSARSQGPYEQYF | TGTGCCAGCAGCGCGCGGAGCCAGGGCCCCTACGAGCAGTACTTC
TRBJ2-1 | TRBD2 | many | 15 | TRBV20-1 | CSARRQLAGDNEQFF | TGCAGTGCTAGAAGGCAGCTAGCGGGGGACAATGAGCAGTTCTTC
TRBJ1-4 | NA | many | 15 | TRBV7-9 | CASSLGAGVNEKLFF | TGTGCCAGCAGCTTAGGAGCGGGTGTGAACGAAAAACTGTTTTTT
TRBJ2-2 | NA | many | 15 | TRBV20-1 | CSASFGGGGTGELFF | TGCAGTGCTAGTTTCGGGGGAGGGGGCACCGGGGAGCTGTTTTTT
TRBJ1-2 | NA | NA | 13 | TRBV30 | CATKSTVSYGYTF | TGTGCCACTAAATCCACAGTCAGCTATGGCTACACCTTC
TRBJ2-1 | NA | many | 16 | TRBV4-3 | CASSQVRGLGSNEQFF | TGCGCCAGCAGCCAAGTGAGAGGGCTAGGGAGCAATGAGCAGTTCTTC
TRBJ2-1 | NA | many | 16 | TRBV15 | CATSRVQPISYNEQFF | TGTGCCACCAGCAGAGTCCAGCCCATCTCCTACAATGAGCAGTTCTTC
TRBJ2-7 | NA | medium-sized | 14 | TRBV19 | CASSPGPGSYEQYF | TGTGCCAGTAGCCCGGGACCAGGCTCCTACGAGCAGTACTTC
TRBJ1-3 | TRBD1 | many | 15 | TRBV19 | CASEGGPGTGNTIYF | TGTGCCAGTGAAGGGGGCCCGGGGACTGGAAACACCATATATTTT
TRBJ2-3 | NA | many | 14 | TRBV20-1 | CSASPVTHTDTQYF | TGCAGTGCTTCCCCAGTGACCCACACAGATACGCAGTATTTT
TRBJ1-5 | NA | many | 12 | TRBV20-1 | CSARDLNQPQHF | TGCAGTGCTAGAGATCTGAATCAGCCCCAGCATTTT
TRBJ2-7 | NA | NA | 14 | TRBV20-1 | CSAWGSGLSYEQYF | TGCAGTGCTTGGGGTTCAGGGCTGTCCTACGAGCAGTACTTC
TRBJ1-1 | TRBD1 | many | 15 | TRBV4-3 | CASSQDRGLNTEAFF | TGCGCCAGCAGCCAAGATAGGGGGCTGAACACTGAAGCTTTCTTT